The T cell receptor (beta chain) under discussion was sequenced for a study of OX40 agonist ivuxolimab in advanced cancers. Using immunoSEQ multiplex PCR, the repertoire was profiled, and TCRdb retains in-frame clones only, with some absent. The sample includes some 35,000 clones, 65% to 80% of them seen just once. In regard to this clone: What it binds is unknown.

V gave up 8 bases and J gave up 3 bases, with 5 bases separating them. The V gene's germline CDR1 is SQVTM and CDR2 ANQGSEA. This CDR3 has 9 residues. Study-wide points: At 0.1 to 3.0 mg/kg and by week 6, clonal expansion occurred in CD4+ and CD8+ blood T cells.

The TCR originated in an adult with an advanced solid tumor such as melanoma, head and neck, liver or kidney cancer. The sequences come from CD4+ or CD8+ T cells sorted from blood, collected in a trial of the OX40 agonist ivuxolimab. J is TRBJ2-7 and V is TRBV29-1, with D unresolved. In nucleotides, the CDR3 is TGCAGCATGGTCTACGAGCAGTACTTC. Its translation: CSMVYEQYF.